One sample yielded the 15 T cell receptor beta chains listed below, sequenced in a study of radiation and T cells in renal cell carcinoma. Using immunoSEQ multiplex PCR, the repertoire was profiled, and TCRdb retains in-frame clones only, with some absent. The sample has some 58,000 clones, around 78% seen once. Time point meaning: blood 2 weeks post-SBRT. Regarding treatment: 15 Gy SBRT to primary tumor, nephrectomy 4 weeks later. Source: blood, taken from a patient whose treatment included radiotherapy and nephrectomy. The source is a man aged 55-75 years with renal cell carcinoma.

The chain is built from TRBV5-1 and TRBJ1-2, with a tentative D call TRBD1 (5 bases). V dropped 0 bases and J dropped 8 bases, with 17 bases sitting between them. The germline V gene has CDR1 SGHRS and CDR2 YFSETQ. This CDR3 region has 15 residues. The CDR3 sequence is CASSLASTRGMGYTF. CDR3 bases: TGCGCCAGCAGCTTGGCATCGACAAGGGGCATGGGCTACACCTTC.

This chain joins TRBV6-5 and TRBJ2-3; D is possibly TRBD2 (5 bases). Trimming took off 0 bases at V and 6 bases at J, with 7 bases between the two ends. Germline loops: CDR1 MNHEY, CDR2 SVGAGI. The CDR3 runs to 13 residues. The CDR3 nucleotides are TGTGCCAGCAGTTACTCCTTAGCGGATACGCAGTATTTT. Protein sequence: CASSYSLADTQYF.

The chain recombines TRBV7-9 with TRBJ2-7, with TRBD1 as a possible D gene (6 bases). This CDR3 spans 12 amino acids. Germline loops: CDR1 SEHNR, CDR2 FQNEAQ (reference sequence). Trimming pared 4 bases from V and 3 bases from J, leaving 7 bases between. CDR3 amino acids: CASSSQGYEQYF. In nucleotides, the CDR3 is TGTGCCAGCAGCTCACAGGGCTACGAGCAGTACTTC.

The rearrangement uses TRBV2 and TRBJ1-1, with unresolved D. The germline V gene has CDR1 SNHLY and CDR2 FYNNEI. Trimming removed 6 bases from V and 9 bases from J, with 17 bases in between. The CDR3 totals 13 residues. The CDR3 here is CASRTGDRVQAFF. The CDR3 DNA reads as TGTGCCAGCAGGACGGGCGACCGAGTTCAAGCTTTCTTT.

A single count supports this clone. The V call is TRBV29-1, the J call TRBJ2-2; D is unresolved. Germline CDR1 SQVTM, CDR2 ANQGSEA. This CDR3 is 11 amino acids long. Trimming removed 4 bases from V and 5 bases from J, with 5 bases in between. The CDR3 sequence: CSVAETGELFF. The CDR3 bases are TGCAGCGTTGCGGAGACCGGGGAGCTGTTTTTT.

The chain employs TRBV19 and TRBJ2-5; D possibly corresponds to TRBD1 (6 bases). V was clipped by 1 base and J by 1 base, with 13 bases between them. Germline values: CDR1 LNHDA, CDR2 SQIVND (reference sequence). This CDR3 is built from 16 residues. As DNA, the CDR3 is TGTGCCAGTAGTATAGGGGGGCTGGGGGTCCAAGAGACCCAGTACTTC. It yields the protein CASSIGGLGVQETQYF.

The J gene is TRBJ2-6, the V gene TRBV10-2; D remains unclear. Germline loops: CDR1 WSHSY, CDR2 SAAADI. This CDR3 has 18 amino acids. The germline V and J ends were trimmed by 2 bases and 0 bases, with 14 bases remaining between them. CDR3 DNA sequence: TGCGCCAGCAGTGAGAATACGGTTACCTACTCTGGGGCCAACGTCCTGACTTTC. Its translation is CASSENTVTYSGANVLTF.

V and J are TRBV6-5 and TRBJ2-3; D remains ambiguous. Germline V lookup: CDR1 MNHEY, CDR2 SVGAGI. The germline V and J ends were trimmed by 0 bases and 4 bases, with 14 bases remaining between them. The CDR3 spans 16 residues. The DNA for the CDR3 is TGTGCCAGCAGTTACTCAGCACCCTCGGTCCCAGATACGCAGTATTTT. This encodes CASSYSAPSVPDTQYF.

This clone was recorded only once. The chain employs TRBV30 and TRBJ2-3, with 10 bases lining up with TRBD2. CDR3 length equals 15 residues. Germline CDR1 and CDR2: GTSNPN and SVGIG (reference sequence). The V gene end was trimmed by 2 bases and the J gene end by 6 bases; junction bases not matched to a gene: 8. In DNA form, the CDR3 reads TGTGCCTGGAGTTCACTAGCGGGGTCCTCGGATACGCAGTATTTT. Encoded protein: CAWSSLAGSSDTQYF.

The chain is built from TRBV19 and TRBJ2-1; D may be TRBD2 (6 bases). Trimming stripped 4 bases from V and 0 bases from J, with 10 bases between. The CDR3 is made up of 15 amino acids. Per the germline V gene, CDR1 is LNHDA and CDR2 is SQIVND (reference sequence). The chain's CDR3 is CASSRRGLSYNEQFF. The CDR3 DNA is TGTGCCAGTAGTAGGCGGGGTCTCTCCTACAATGAGCAGTTCTTC. The entire variable domain, with the rest obtained from reference TRBV19 and TRBJ2-1, is as follows: DGGITQSPKYLFRKEGQNVTLSCEQNLNHDAMYWYRQDPGQGLRLIYYSQIVNDFQKGDIAEGYSVSREKKESFPLTVTSAQKNPTAFYLCASSRRGLSYNEQFFGPGTRLTVL.

The chain uses TRBV6-1 and TRBJ2-7, with no clear D. The V end lost 8 bases, the J end lost 5 bases, and 19 bases lay between the germline ends. Germline CDR1 and CDR2: MNHNS and SASEGT. The CDR3 is 14 amino acids. The CDR3 sequence is CASSDRELWNEQYF. CDR3 sequence (DNA): TGTGCCAGCTCGGACCGAGAACTCTGGAACGAGCAGTACTTC.

J is TRBJ1-1 and V is TRBV15; TRBD1 might be the D (6 bases). CDR1 is LNHNV and CDR2 is YYDKDF in the germline V gene (reference sequence). This CDR3 has 16 amino acids. Trimming pared 0 bases from V and 9 bases from J, leaving 20 bases between. For the CDR3, the DNA is TGTGCCACCAGCAGAGAGGTTATCGGCAGGGGCGTTCAAGCTTTCTTT. The encoded protein is CATSREVIGRGVQAFF.

The chain uses TRBV13 and TRBJ2-7, with D possibly matching TRBD2 (7 bases). The V end lost 5 bases, the J end lost 1 base, and 12 bases lay between the germline ends. The CDR3 totals 14 residues. Germline CDR1 PRHDT, CDR2 FYEKMQ (reference sequence). CDR3 loop: CASSQGGASYEQYF. In DNA form, the CDR3 reads TGTGCCAGCAGCCAAGGGGGGGCATCCTACGAGCAGTACTTC.

This clone has just a few counts. This chain joins TRBV10-1 and TRBJ2-3; TRBD1 or TRBD2 may be the D gene (5 bases each). V was shortened by 2 bases and J by 0 bases, with 9 bases between the two germline ends. The CDR3 runs 15 residues. Germline lookup yields CDR1 WNHNN and CDR2 SYGVQD (reference sequence). The CDR3: CASSEAGASTDTQYF. The CDR3 coding sequence is TGCGCCAGCAGTGAGGCCGGGGCTAGCACAGATACGCAGTATTTT.

This clone came up a few times. The identical CDR3 is also encoded by other nucleotide sequences in the sample. DNA of the CDR3: TGTGCCAGCAGTTTAGGAGGGGAAACTGAAGCTTTCTTT. Translated, it gives CASSLGGETEAFF. V usage is TRBV27 and J usage is TRBJ1-1, with TRBD1 as a possible D gene (5 bases). This CDR3 comprises 13 residues. V gave up 2 bases and J gave up 5 bases, with 9 bases separating them. CDR1 is MNHEY and CDR2 is SMNVEV in the germline V gene (reference sequence).